Below, 14 T cell receptor beta chains from the same sample are listed, as sequenced in a study of blood T cell repertoires in COVID-19. This table comes from immunoSEQ multiplex PCR, and its TCRdb copy is limited to in-frame clones, with some not included. The table includes about 200,000 clones, 70% to 90% detected once. Sequences were obtained from peripheral blood. Every receptor here comes from a woman aged 80 or older with acute or convalescent COVID-19.

This clone was seen more than once but under ten times. The rearrangement joins TRBV2 to TRBJ2-7; tentatively, D is TRBD1 (6 bases). The CDR3 is 14 residues long. Germline V gene sequence: CDR1 SNHLY, CDR2 FYNNEI. Trimming removed 8 bases from V and 1 base from J, with 15 bases in between. The CDR3, as DNA: TGTGCCAGCCGCTCCAGGACAGCTTCCTACGAGCAGTACTTC. This sequence encodes CASRSRTASYEQYF.

The gene calls are TRBV11-2 and TRBJ2-6; 12 bases map to TRBD1. CDR1 is SGHAT, CDR2 FQNNGV, per germline. CDR3 length: 17 amino acids. V was clipped by 4 bases and J by 2 bases; unmatched bases: 3. CDR3 coding DNA: TGTGCCAGCAGCTACCGGGACAGGGGGCCTGGGGCCAACGTCCTGACTTTC. Protein: CASSYRDRGPGANVLTF. Full variable domain (missing parts from reference TRBV11-2 and TRBJ2-6): EAGVAQSPRYKIIEKRQSVAFWCNPISGHATLYWYQQILGQGPKLLIQFQNNGVVDDSQLPKDRFSAERLKGVDSTLKIQPAKLEDSAVYLCASSYRDRGPGANVLTFGAGSRLTVL.

The V gene is TRBV19, the J gene TRBJ2-7; no clear D gene. Trimming took off 2 bases at V and 3 bases at J, with 11 bases between the two ends. The CDR3 consists of 14 residues. Per germline, CDR1 LNHDA and CDR2 SQIVND (reference sequence). The chain's CDR3 is CASSITADNYEQYF. The CDR3 bases are TGTGCCAGTAGTATAACGGCGGATAACTACGAGCAGTACTTC.

As for this clone: One end of the junction is discordant with germline, which a read error may explain. V and J are TRBV7-2 and TRBJ2-1; D is ambiguous. CDR1 is SGHTA and CDR2 is FQGNSA in the germline V gene. This CDR3 comprises 14 residues. The CDR3 is CASSLGYSHNEQFF. CDR3 coding DNA: TGTGCCAGCAGCTTAGGCTACTCCCACAATGAGCAGTTCTTC.

Turning to this clone: Other nucleotide sequences from this sample produce the same CDR3. The V and J genes are TRBV7-2 and TRBJ2-7; a possible D gene is TRBD1 (5 bases). Germline assignment: CDR1 SGHTA and CDR2 FQGNSA. V lost 5 bases to trimming and J lost 0 bases, with 11 bases between them. There are 14 residues in the CDR3. CDR3: CASSPRQGSYEQYF. In DNA, the CDR3 is TGTGCCAGCAGCCCGCGGCAGGGCTCCTACGAGCAGTACTTC.

A word on this clone: Other DNA sequences in the same sample also yield this CDR3. The chain recombines TRBV7-9 with TRBJ1-1; maybe TRBD1 (6 bases). Germline V lookup: CDR1 SEHNR, CDR2 FQNEAQ (reference sequence). V dropped 1 base and J dropped 4 bases, with 10 bases sitting between them. The CDR3 runs to 14 residues. CDR3 sequence reads: CASSLGQGSTEAFF. CDR3 coding DNA: TGTGCCAGCAGCTTAGGGCAGGGGAGCACTGAAGCTTTCTTT.

CDR3 loop: CASSSGTGYNSPLHF. CDR3 DNA: TGTGCCAGCAGTTCCGGGACAGGCTATAATTCACCCCTCCACTTT. The rearrangement joins TRBV6-2 or TRBV6-3 to TRBJ1-6, with 8 bases aligning to TRBD1. J lost 3 bases, V lost 4 bases, and 2 bases had no gene match. The germline V gene has CDR1 MNHEY and CDR2 SVGEGT. There are 15 residues in the CDR3.

The chain joins TRBV7-6 to TRBJ2-5; 13 bases map to TRBD2. The V gene's germline CDR1 is SGHVS and CDR2 FNYEAQ. The ends lost 5 bases at V and 4 bases at J; junction bases unmatched: 7. The CDR3 runs to 16 residues. The CDR3 nucleotides read TGTGCCAGCAGCGTCGGACTAGCGGGAGTAGGAGAGACCCAGTACTTC. Its translation: CASSVGLAGVGETQYF.

The J gene is TRBJ2-1, the V gene TRBV7-3; possibly TRBD2 for D (5 bases). The CDR3 totals 13 residues. In germline, CDR1 is SGHTA, CDR2 FQGTGA. The V gene lost 4 bases and the J gene lost 7 bases, with 11 bases spanning the gap. CDR3 DNA: TGTGCCAGCAGCTCGAGCGGCCATAATGAGCAGTTCTTC. Its translation is CASSSSGHNEQFF.

The chain combines TRBV5-1 with TRBJ1-6; 7 bases match TRBD1. Germline V gene sequence: CDR1 SGHRS, CDR2 YFSETQ. This CDR3 has 15 amino acids. J gave up 9 bases and V 0 bases, and 6 bases lay outside the gene matches. CDR3 sequence: CASSLENRGGSPLHF. The CDR3 coding sequence is TGCGCCAGCAGCTTGGAAAACAGGGGAGGTTCACCCCTCCACTTT.

The chain carries TRBV30 and TRBJ2-3; possible D gene TRBD2, 7 bases. The ends were cut back, 1 base at V and 8 bases at J, with 25 bases in the middle. The CDR3 length is 17 residues. Per the germline V gene, CDR1 is GTSNPN and CDR2 is SVGIG (reference sequence). CDR3 region: CAWSGGAGTTPFGTQYF. CDR3 coding DNA: TGTGCCTGGAGTGGGGGGGCCGGGACTACCCCGTTTGGTACGCAGTATTTT.

The chain joins TRBV30 to TRBJ2-5; no reliable D call. Germline V gene lookup returns CDR1 GTSNPN and CDR2 SVGIG (reference sequence). This CDR3 contains 15 residues. Trimming removed 2 bases from V and 4 bases from J, with 17 bases in between. CDR3 nucleotide sequence: TGTGCCTGGAGTCCCGTATCAAAAAGGAGAGAGACCCAGTACTTC. It translates to CAWSPVSKRRETQYF.

This clone was found a few times. A much larger clone lies a single base off, so this may be a read error. This sample also contains other DNA sequences that code for the same CDR3. The chain has TRBV7-2 and TRBJ1-1; D not certain. The CDR3 has 13 residues. V lost 1 base and J 1 base, leaving 4 bases between the germline ends. Germline V gene sequence: CDR1 SGHTA, CDR2 FQGNSA. This CDR3 is CASSLDRNTEAFF. The CDR3 nucleotides are TGTGCCAGCAGCTTAGATAGGAACACTGAAGCTTTCTTT.

This clone was recorded once. The gene calls are TRBV24-1 and TRBJ1-2; D is ambiguous. The germline CDR1 and CDR2 sequences are KGHDR and SFDVKD. The CDR3 contains 14 residues. The germline V and J ends were trimmed by 3 bases and 1 base, with 8 bases remaining between them. CDR3 sequence (DNA): TGTGCCACCAGTGATCCTCCCGTTAACTATGGCTACACCTTC. Its translation is CATSDPPVNYGYTF.